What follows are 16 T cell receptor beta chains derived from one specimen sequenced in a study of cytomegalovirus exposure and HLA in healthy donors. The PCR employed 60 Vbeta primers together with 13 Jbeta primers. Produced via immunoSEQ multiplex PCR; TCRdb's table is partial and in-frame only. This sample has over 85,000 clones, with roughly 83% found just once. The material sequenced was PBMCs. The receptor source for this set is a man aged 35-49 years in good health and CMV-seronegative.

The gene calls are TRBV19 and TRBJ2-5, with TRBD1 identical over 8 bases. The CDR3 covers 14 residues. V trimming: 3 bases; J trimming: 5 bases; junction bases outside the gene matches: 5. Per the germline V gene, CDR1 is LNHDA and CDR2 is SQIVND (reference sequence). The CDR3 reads CASSMDDRGETQYF. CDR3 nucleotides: TGTGCCAGTAGTATGGATGACAGGGGCGAGACCCAGTACTTC.

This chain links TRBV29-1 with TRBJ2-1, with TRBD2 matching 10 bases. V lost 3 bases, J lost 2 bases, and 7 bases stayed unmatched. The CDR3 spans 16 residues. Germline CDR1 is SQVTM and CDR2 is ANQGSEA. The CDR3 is CSVDQRGGRAYNEQFF. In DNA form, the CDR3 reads TGCAGCGTTGACCAGCGGGGGGGCCGCGCCTACAATGAGCAGTTCTTC.

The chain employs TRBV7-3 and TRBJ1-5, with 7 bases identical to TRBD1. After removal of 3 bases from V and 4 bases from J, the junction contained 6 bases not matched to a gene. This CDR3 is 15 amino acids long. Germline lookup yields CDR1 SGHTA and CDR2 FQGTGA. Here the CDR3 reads CASSFEGATNQPQHF. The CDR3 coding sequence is TGTGCCAGCAGCTTTGAGGGGGCTACAAATCAGCCCCAGCATTTT.

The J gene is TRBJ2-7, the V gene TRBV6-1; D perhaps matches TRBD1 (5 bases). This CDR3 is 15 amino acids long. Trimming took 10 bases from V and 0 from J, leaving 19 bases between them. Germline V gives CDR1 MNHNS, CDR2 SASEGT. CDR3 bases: TGTGCCACCCCTCTGACAGCCGAGAGCTCCTACGAGCAGTACTTC. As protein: CATPLTAESSYEQYF.

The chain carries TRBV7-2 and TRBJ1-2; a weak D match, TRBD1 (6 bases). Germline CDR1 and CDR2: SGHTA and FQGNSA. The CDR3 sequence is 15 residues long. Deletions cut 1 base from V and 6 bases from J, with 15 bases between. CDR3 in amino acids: CASSLVQGMRDGYTF. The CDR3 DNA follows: TGTGCCAGCAGCTTAGTCCAGGGGATGAGAGATGGCTACACCTTC.

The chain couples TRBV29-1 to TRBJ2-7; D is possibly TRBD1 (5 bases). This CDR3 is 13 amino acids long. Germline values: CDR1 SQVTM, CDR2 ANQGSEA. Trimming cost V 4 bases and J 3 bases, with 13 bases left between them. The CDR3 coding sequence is TGCAGCGTTGCCGGCAGGGATGACTACGAGCAGTACTTC. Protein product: CSVAGRDDYEQYF.

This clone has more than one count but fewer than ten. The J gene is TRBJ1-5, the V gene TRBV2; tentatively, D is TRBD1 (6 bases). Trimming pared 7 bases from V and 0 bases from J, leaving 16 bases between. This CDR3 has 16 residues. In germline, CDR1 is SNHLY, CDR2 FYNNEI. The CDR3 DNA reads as TGTGCCAGCACCATTGGACAGCCAAATAGCAATCAGCCCCAGCATTTT. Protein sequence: CASTIGQPNSNQPQHF.

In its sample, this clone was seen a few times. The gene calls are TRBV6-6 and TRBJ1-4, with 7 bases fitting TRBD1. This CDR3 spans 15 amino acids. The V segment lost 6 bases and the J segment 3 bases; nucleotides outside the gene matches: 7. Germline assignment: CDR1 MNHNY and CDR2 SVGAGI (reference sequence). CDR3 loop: CASSFTGDANEKLFF. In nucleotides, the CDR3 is TGTGCCAGCAGCTTCACAGGGGACGCTAATGAAAAACTGTTTTTT.

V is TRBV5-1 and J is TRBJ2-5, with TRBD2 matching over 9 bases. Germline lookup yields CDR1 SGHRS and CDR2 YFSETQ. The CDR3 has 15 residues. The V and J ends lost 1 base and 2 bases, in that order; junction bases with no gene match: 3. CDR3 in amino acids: CASSLSLAGQETQYF. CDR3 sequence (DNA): TGCGCCAGCAGCTTGTCGCTAGCGGGACAAGAGACCCAGTACTTC.

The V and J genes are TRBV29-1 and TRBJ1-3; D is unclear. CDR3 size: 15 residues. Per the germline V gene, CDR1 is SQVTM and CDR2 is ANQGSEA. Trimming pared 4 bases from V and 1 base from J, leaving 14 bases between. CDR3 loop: CSVGLLPASGNTIYF. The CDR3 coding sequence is TGCAGCGTTGGGCTTCTCCCAGCGTCTGGAAACACCATATATTTT.

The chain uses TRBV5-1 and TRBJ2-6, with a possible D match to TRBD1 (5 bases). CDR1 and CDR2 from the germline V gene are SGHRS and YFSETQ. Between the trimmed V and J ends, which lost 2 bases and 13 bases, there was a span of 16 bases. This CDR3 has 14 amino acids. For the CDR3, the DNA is TGCGCCAGCAGCTTAGGGGTCGGTTCGTTGGTCCTGACTTTC. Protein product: CASSLGVGSLVLTF.

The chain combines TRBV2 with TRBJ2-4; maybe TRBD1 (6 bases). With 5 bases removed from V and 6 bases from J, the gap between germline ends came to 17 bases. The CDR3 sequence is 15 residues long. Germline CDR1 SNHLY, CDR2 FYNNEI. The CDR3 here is CASSPGAPSLNIQYF. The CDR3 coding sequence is TGTGCCAGCAGTCCAGGGGCGCCCTCTTTAAACATTCAGTACTTC.

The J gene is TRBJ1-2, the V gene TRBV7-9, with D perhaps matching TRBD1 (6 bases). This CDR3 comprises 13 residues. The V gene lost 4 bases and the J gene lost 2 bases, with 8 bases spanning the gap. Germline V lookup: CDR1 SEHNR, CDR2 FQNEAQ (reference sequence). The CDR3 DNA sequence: TGTGCCAGCAGCTCCGGACAGAACTATGGCTACACCTTC. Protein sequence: CASSSGQNYGYTF.

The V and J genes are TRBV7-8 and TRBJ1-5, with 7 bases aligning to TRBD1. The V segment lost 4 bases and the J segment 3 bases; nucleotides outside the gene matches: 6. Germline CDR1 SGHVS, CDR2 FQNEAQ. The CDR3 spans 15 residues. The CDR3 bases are TGTGCCAGCAGCTCGGCAGGGGGTATCAATCAGCCCCAGCATTTT. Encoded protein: CASSSAGGINQPQHF. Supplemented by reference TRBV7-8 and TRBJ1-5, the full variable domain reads GAGVSQSPRYKVAKRGQDVALRCDPISGHVSLFWYQQALGQGPEFLTYFQNEAQLDKSGLPSDRFFAERPEGSVSTLKIQRTQQEDSAVYLCASSSAGGINQPQHFGDGTRLSIL.

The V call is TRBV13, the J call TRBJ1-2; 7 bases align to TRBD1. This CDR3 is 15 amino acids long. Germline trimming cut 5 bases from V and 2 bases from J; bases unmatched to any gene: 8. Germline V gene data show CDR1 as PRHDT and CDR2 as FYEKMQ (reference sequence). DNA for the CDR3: TGTGCCAGCAGCGCCACCGGGACAGCGAACTATGGCTACACCTTC. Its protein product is CASSATGTANYGYTF.

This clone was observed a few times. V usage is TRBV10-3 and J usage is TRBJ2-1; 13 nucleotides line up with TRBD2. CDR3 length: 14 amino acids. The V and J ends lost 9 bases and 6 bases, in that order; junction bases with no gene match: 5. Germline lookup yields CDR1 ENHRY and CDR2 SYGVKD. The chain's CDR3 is CAIRTSGGPNEQFF. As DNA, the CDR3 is TGTGCCATTAGGACTAGCGGGGGCCCCAATGAGCAGTTCTTC.